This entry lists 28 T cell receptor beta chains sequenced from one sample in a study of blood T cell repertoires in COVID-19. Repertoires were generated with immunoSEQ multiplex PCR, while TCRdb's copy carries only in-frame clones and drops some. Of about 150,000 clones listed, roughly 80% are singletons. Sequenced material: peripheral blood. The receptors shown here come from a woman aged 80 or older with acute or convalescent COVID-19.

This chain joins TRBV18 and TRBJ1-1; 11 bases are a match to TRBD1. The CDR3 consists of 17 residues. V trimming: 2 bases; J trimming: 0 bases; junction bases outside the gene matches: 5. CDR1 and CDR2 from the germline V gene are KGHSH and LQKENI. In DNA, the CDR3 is TGTGCCAGCTCACCAAGAGGGACAGGGGGAATGAACACTGAAGCTTTCTTT. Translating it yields CASSPRGTGGMNTEAFF.

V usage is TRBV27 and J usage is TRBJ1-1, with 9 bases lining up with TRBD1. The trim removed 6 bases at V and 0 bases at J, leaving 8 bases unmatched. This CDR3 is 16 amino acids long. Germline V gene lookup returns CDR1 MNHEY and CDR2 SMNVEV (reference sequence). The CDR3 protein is CASRYTGTGMNTEAFF. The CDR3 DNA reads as TGTGCCAGCAGATATACCGGGACAGGGATGAACACTGAAGCTTTCTTT.

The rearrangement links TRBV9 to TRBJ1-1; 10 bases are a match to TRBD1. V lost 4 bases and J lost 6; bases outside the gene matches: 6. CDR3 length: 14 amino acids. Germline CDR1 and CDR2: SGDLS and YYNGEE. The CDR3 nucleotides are TGTGCCAGCAGCCCGACAGGGGGCAAGGCTGAAGCTTTCTTT. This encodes CASSPTGGKAEAFF.

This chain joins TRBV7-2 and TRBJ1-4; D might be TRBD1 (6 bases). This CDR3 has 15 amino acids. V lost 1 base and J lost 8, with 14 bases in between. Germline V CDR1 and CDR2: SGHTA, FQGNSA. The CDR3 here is CASSLGPGAGEKLFF. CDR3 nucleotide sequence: TGTGCCAGCAGCTTAGGGCCAGGGGCCGGAGAAAAACTGTTTTTT.

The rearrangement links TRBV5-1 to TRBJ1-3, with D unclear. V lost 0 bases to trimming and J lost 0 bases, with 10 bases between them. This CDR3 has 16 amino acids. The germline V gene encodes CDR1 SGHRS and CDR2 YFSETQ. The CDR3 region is CASSLGLQSSGNTIYF. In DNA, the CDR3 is TGCGCCAGCAGCTTGGGGTTACAGAGCTCTGGAAACACCATATATTTT.

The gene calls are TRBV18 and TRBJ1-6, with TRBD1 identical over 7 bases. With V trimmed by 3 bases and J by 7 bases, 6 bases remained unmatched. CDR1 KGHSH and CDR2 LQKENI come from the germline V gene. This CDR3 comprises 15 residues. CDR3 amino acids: CASSPKGQTNSPLHF. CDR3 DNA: TGTGCCAGCTCACCGAAGGGACAGACGAATTCACCCCTCCACTTT.

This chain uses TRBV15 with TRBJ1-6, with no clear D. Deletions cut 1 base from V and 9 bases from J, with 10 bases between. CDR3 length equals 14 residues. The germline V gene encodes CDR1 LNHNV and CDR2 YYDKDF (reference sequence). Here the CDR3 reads CATSRAGGFSPLHF. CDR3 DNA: TGTGCCACCAGCAGAGCGGGAGGCTTTTCACCCCTCCACTTT.

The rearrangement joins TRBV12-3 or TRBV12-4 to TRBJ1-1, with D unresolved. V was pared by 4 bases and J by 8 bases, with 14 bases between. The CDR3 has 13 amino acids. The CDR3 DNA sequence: TGTGCCAGCAGTTCGTACAGTCCGGGGGAAGCTTTCTTT. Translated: CASSSYSPGEAFF.

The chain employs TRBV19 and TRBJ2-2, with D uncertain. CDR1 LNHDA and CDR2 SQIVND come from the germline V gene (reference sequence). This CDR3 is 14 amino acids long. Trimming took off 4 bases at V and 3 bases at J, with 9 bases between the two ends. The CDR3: CASSTPYDTGELFF. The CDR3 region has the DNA TGTGCCAGTAGTACCCCCTACGACACCGGGGAGCTGTTTTTT.

The CDR3 is CASSSYRNPNYGYTF. As DNA, the CDR3 is TGTGCCAGTAGTTCCTACAGGAACCCTAACTATGGCTACACCTTC. The chain couples TRBV19 to TRBJ1-2; D might be TRBD1 (5 bases). With 5 bases removed from V and 0 bases from J, the gap between germline ends came to 13 bases. Per the germline V gene, CDR1 is LNHDA and CDR2 is SQIVND (reference sequence). The CDR3 loop spans 15 amino acids.

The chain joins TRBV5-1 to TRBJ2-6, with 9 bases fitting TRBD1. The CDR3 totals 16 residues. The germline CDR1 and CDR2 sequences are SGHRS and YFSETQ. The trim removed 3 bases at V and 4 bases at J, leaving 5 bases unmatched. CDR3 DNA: TGCGCCAGCAGCTCACAGGGGGCCGGGGGGGCCAACGTCCTGACTTTC. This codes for CASSSQGAGGANVLTF.

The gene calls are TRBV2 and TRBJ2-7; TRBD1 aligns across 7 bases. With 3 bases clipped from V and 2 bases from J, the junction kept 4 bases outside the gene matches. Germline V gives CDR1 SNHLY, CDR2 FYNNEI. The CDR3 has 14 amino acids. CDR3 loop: CASSDPGTAYEQYF. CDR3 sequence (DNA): TGTGCCAGCAGTGACCCCGGGACAGCCTACGAGCAGTACTTC.

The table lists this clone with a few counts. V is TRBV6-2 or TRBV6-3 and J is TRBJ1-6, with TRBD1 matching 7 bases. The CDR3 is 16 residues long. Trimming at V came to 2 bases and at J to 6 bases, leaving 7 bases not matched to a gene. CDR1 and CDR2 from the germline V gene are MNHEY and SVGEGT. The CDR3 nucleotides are TGTGCCAGCAGTTACGTATCGGGACAGAGTAATTCACCCCTCCACTTT. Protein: CASSYVSGQSNSPLHF.

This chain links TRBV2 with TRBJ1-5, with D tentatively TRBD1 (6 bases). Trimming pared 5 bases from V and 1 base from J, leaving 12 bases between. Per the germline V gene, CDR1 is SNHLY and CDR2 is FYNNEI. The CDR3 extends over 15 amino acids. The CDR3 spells CASSHREGSNQPQHF. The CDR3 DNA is TGTGCCAGCAGTCACAGGGAAGGGAGCAATCAGCCCCAGCATTTT. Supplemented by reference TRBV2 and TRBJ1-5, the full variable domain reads EPEVTQTPSHQVTQMGQEVILRCVPISNHLYFYWYRQILGQKVEFLVSFYNNEISEKSEIFDDQFSVERPDGSNFTLKIRSTKLEDSAMYFCASSHREGSNQPQHFGDGTRLSIL.

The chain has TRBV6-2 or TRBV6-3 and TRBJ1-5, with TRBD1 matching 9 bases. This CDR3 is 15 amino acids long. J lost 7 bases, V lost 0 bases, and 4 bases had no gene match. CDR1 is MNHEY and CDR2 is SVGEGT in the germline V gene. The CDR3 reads CASSYSGTGWQPQHF. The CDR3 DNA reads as TGTGCCAGCAGTTACTCGGGGACAGGGTGGCAGCCCCAGCATTTT.

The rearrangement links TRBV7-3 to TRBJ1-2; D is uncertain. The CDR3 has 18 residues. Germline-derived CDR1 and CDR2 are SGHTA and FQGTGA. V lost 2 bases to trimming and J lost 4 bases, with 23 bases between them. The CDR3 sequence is CASSLRPPDRRSRYGYTF. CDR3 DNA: TGTGCCAGCAGCTTACGCCCACCGGACCGGAGGTCTCGCTATGGCTACACCTTC.

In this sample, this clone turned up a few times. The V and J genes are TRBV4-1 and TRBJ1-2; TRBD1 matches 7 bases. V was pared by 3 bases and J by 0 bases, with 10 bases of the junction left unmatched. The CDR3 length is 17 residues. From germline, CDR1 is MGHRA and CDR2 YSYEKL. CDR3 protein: CASSQPRTGQANYGYTF. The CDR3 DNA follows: TGCGCCAGCAGCCAGCCCCGGACAGGCCAAGCTAACTATGGCTACACCTTC.

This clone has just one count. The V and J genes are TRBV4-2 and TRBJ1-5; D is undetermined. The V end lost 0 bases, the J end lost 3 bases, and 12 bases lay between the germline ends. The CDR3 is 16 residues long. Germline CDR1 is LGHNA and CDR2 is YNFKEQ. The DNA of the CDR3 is TGTGCCAGCAGCCAAGATCCAGGCAGCTCCAATCAGCCCCAGCATTTT. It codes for CASSQDPGSSNQPQHF.

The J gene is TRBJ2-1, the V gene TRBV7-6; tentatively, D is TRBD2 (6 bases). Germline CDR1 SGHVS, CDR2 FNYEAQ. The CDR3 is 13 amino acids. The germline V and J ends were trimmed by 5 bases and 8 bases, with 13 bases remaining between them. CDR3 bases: TGTGCCAGCAGCACTCCTCCGGGGGATGAGCAGTTCTTC. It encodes CASSTPPGDEQFF.

The CDR3: CASSVDFWGNTEAFF. The CDR3 DNA reads TGTGCCAGCAGCGTAGATTTCTGGGGCAACACTGAAGCTTTCTTT. The chain is built from TRBV9 and TRBJ1-1, with D perhaps matching TRBD1 (5 bases). The length of the CDR3 is 15 residues. V was cut by 0 bases and J by 2 bases, with 11 bases left in between. Germline loops: CDR1 SGDLS, CDR2 YYNGEE.

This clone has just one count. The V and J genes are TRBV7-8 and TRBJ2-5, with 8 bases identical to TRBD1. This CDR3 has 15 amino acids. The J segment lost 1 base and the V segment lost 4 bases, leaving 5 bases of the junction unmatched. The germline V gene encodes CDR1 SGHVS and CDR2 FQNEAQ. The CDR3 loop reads CASSSFQGAQETQYF. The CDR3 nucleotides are TGTGCCAGCAGCTCATTCCAGGGGGCCCAAGAGACCCAGTACTTC.

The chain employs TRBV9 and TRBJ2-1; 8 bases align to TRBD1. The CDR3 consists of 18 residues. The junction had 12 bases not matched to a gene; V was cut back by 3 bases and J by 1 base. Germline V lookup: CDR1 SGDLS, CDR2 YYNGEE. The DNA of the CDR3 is TGTGCCAGCAGCGACAGTCAGGGGGCCCCATTTTCCTACAATGAGCAGTTCTTC. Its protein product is CASSDSQGAPFSYNEQFF.

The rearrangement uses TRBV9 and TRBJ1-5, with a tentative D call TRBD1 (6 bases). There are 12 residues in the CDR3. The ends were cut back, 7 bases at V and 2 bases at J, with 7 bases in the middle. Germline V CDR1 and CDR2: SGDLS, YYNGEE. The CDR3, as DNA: TGTGCCAGCGGGGGCGGCAATCAGCCCCAGCATTTT. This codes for CASGGGNQPQHF.

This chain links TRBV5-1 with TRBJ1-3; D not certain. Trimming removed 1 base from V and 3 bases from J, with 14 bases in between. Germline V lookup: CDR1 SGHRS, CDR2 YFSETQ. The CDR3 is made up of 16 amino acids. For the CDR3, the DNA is TGCGCCAGCAGCTTGAGACAAACCTCTGGTGGAAACACCATATATTTT. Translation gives CASSLRQTSGGNTIYF.

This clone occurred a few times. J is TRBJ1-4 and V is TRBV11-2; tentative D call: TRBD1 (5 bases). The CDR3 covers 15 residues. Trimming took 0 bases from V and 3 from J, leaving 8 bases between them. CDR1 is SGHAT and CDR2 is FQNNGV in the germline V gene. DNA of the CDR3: TGTGCCAGCAGCTTAGAGGGGCAGTCTAATGAAAAACTGTTTTTT. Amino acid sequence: CASSLEGQSNEKLFF.

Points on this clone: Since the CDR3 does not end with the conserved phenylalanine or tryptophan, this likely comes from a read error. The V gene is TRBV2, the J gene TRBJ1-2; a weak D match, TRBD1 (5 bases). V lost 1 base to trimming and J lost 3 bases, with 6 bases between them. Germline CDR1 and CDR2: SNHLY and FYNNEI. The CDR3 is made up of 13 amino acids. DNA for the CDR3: TGTGCCAGCAGTGAAGGGGGGGACTATGGCTACACCCTC. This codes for CASSEGGDYGYTL.

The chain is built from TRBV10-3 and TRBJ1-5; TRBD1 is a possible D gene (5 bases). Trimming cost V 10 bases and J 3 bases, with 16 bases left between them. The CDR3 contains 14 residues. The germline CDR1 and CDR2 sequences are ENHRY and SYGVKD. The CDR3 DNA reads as TGTGCCACTTTGGACATAAGGGACAATCAGCCCCAGCATTTT. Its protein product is CATLDIRDNQPQHF.

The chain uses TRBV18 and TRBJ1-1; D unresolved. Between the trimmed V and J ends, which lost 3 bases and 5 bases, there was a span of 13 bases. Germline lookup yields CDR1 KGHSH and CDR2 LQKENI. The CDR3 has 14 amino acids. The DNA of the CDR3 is TGTGCCAGCTCACCTGGAGGGATCCGGACTGAAGCTTTCTTT. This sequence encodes CASSPGGIRTEAFF.